This is a list of T cell receptor beta chains from one sample in a study of CD8+ T cells in alopecia areata. Profiled with immunoSEQ multiplex PCR; TCRdb holds only in-frame clones, not every one. The sample lists 150,000 to 200,000 clones; 64% were seen once. Sample: CD4+ T cells sorted from blood, taken between weeks 47 and 50, from a patient treated with tofacitinib. The receptors were gathered from a human donor with alopecia areata. Each CDR3 is given with its conserved first and last residue. The D gene is left open where the match is weak. Size is omitted from some rows. Given values are once, few, many or a class for expanded clones.

j_call clone_size cdr3_length d_call v_call cdr3_nt cdr3_aa
TRBJ1-4 - 15 - TRBV30 TGTGCCTGGAGTACGAGGGAATCAACTAATGAAAAACTGTTTTTT CAWSTRESTNEKLFF
TRBJ2-5 - 13 - TRBV4-3 TGCGCCAGCAGCCAAGTCGGGACAGAGACCCAGTACTTC CASSQVGTETQYF
TRBJ1-2 once 15 - TRBV29-1 TGCAGCGTTGGGTTGAGCAGGGGAGTACGTGATGGCTACACCTTC CSVGLSRGVRDGYTF
TRBJ1-2 - 14 - TRBV2 TGTGCCAGCAGTGAATATACAGGGAATCACGGCTACACCTTC CASSEYTGNHGYTF
TRBJ2-1 - 15 - TRBV2 TGTGCCAGCAGTGTTGGCAGGCGCTCCTACAATGAGCAGTTCTTC CASSVGRRSYNEQFF
TRBJ2-1 few 13 - TRBV29-1 TGCAGCGCCAAGGGTAACTCCTACAATGAGCAGTTCTTC CSAKGNSYNEQFF
TRBJ1-2 - 14 - TRBV29-1 TGCAGCGTGGCTCGGAAGCTCGCTAACTATGGCTACACCTTC CSVARKLANYGYTF
TRBJ2-3 many 18 TRBD2 TRBV18 TGTGCCAGCTCACCCGGGACTAGCGGGGGTCCAGGCACAGATACGCAGTATTTT CASSPGTSGGPGTDTQYF
TRBJ1-4 - 14 TRBD1 TRBV4-1 TGCGCCAGCAGCCAGGGACAGGAGAATGAAAAACTGTTTTTT CASSQGQENEKLFF
TRBJ2-7 - 11 - TRBV20-1 TGCAGTGCCCCCGTCGGCTACGAGCAGTACTTC CSAPVGYEQYF
TRBJ2-4 - 15 - TRBV5-1 TGCGCCAGCAGCTTGGGAGGAGACGGTAAAAACATTCAGTACTTC CASSLGGDGKNIQYF
TRBJ2-7 few 14 - TRBV5-1 TGCGCCAGCAGCTTGGGGCCAAGCTCCTACGAGCAGTACTTC CASSLGPSSYEQYF
TRBJ1-4 - 17 TRBD1 TRBV7-2 TGTGCCAGCAGCTGGGGACAGGGCGGTGGAGCTAATGAAAAACTGTTTTTT CASSWGQGGGANEKLFF
TRBJ1-2 - 20 - TRBV4-3 TGCGCCAGCAGCCAAGAAATAGTTTCCTCTACCGGGACATCTTTCTATGGCTACACCTTC CASSQEIVSSTGTSFYGYTF
TRBJ1-6 - 17 - TRBV15 TGTGCCACCAGCACCGGACGGGAGAGGCCTATGAATTCACCCCTCCACTTT CATSTGRERPMNSPLHF
TRBJ1-6 few 13 - TRBV30 TGTGCCTGGACTAGGGGCACCAATTCACCCCTCCACTTT CAWTRGTNSPLHF
TRBJ1-4 - 13 - TRBV10-3 TGTGCCATCAGTGACAGGGGTGGCGAAAAACTGTTTTTT CAISDRGGEKLFF
TRBJ2-3 - 15 - TRBV4-3 TGCGCCAGCAGCCAAGGGGGCGTACGCACAGATACGCAGTATTTT CASSQGGVRTDTQYF
TRBJ2-3 - 10 - TRBV29-1 TGCAGCGCCCAAACAGATACGCAGTATTTT CSAQTDTQYF
TRBJ2-2 - 15 - TRBV15 TGTGCCACCAGCAGAGATCTAAGGGGTGGCGGGGAGCTGTTTTTT CATSRDLRGGGELFF
TRBJ2-7 once 15 - TRBV12-5 TGTGCTAGTGGTTTGGCTCGGGACCGATCCTACGAGCAGTACTTC CASGLARDRSYEQYF
TRBJ2-4 - 14 TRBD1 TRBV2 TGTGCCAGCAGTGAATTGGGACAGGGGACCATTCAGTACTTC CASSELGQGTIQYF
TRBJ1-1 few 13 - TRBV19 TGTGCCAGTAGCTCAGGGAGGGACACTGAAGCTTTCTTT CASSSGRDTEAFF
TRBJ1-6 - 13 - TRBV2 TGTGCCAGCACACCGGGGGGAAATTCACCCCTCCACTTT CASTPGGNSPLHF
TRBJ1-1 - 12 - TRBV2 TGTGCCAGCAGTTACTTTATAACTGAAGCTTTCTTT CASSYFITEAFF
TRBJ1-2 - 11 - TRBV30 TGTGCCTGGGACAGGAGCTATGGCTACACCTTC CAWDRSYGYTF
TRBJ1-5 - 13 TRBD1 TRBV6-1 TGTGCCAGCAGTGCAGGGGGATATCAGCCCCAGCATTTT CASSAGGYQPQHF
TRBJ1-2 - 14 - TRBV7-2 TGTGCCAGCAGCTTAGCCCCAGGGACGGTTGGCTACACCTTC CASSLAPGTVGYTF
TRBJ2-2 - 14 - TRBV6-1 TGTGCCAGCAGTGAGATGGGGGACACCGGGGAGCTGTTTTTT CASSEMGDTGELFF
TRBJ2-2 - 14 - TRBV25-1 TGTGCCAGCAGTGCCAGACTGAACGCCGGGGAGCTGTTTTTT CASSARLNAGELFF
TRBJ2-6 few 15 - TRBV7-2 TGTGCCAGCAGCCCAGTCCTCTCTGGGGCCAACGTCCTGACTTTC CASSPVLSGANVLTF
TRBJ1-2 - 13 - TRBV9 TGTGCCAGCAGCGTAGATATTGGGGGTGGCTACACCTTC CASSVDIGGGYTF
TRBJ2-5 - 13 - TRBV2 TGTGCCAGTGTAGGGCGGGGTGGAGAGACCCAGTACTTC CASVGRGGETQYF
TRBJ2-1 - 12 - TRBV12-5 TGTGCTAGTGGTTTGGCTCCTAGGGAGCAGTTCTTC CASGLAPREQFF
TRBJ2-3 - 16 TRBD2 TRBV4-2 TGTGCCAGCAGCCCACTGCGGGGGGGCATCACAGATACGCAGTATTTT CASSPLRGGITDTQYF
TRBJ1-2 few 15 - TRBV4-3 TGCGCCAGCAGCCAAACCTTTCCCCGGGCCCAAGGCTACACCTTC CASSQTFPRAQGYTF
TRBJ2-3 - 16 TRBD2 TRBV7-9 TGTGCCAGCAGCCCAACTAGCGGGGGCAGCACAGATACGCAGTATTTT CASSPTSGGSTDTQYF
TRBJ2-4 once 16 - TRBV27 TGTGCCAGCAGTTTATCGTATACTTTAGCCAAAAACATTCAGTACTTC CASSLSYTLAKNIQYF
TRBJ1-2 - 15 TRBD1 TRBV5-1 TGCGCCAGCAGCCCGGGGACAGACCAGAACTATGGCTACACCTTC CASSPGTDQNYGYTF
TRBJ2-7 - 15 - TRBV4-1 TGCGCCAGCAGCCAAGATGAACAGGGTTCCTACGAGCAGTACTTC CASSQDEQGSYEQYF
TRBJ2-7 - 15 - TRBV6-5 TGTGCCAGCAGTTACTCGATGTCGGGGGTCTACGAGCAGTACTTC CASSYSMSGVYEQYF
TRBJ1-2 - 15 TRBD1 TRBV14 TGTGCCAGCAGCCACTCCGGGACAGGGTTTTATGGCTACACCTTC CASSHSGTGFYGYTF
TRBJ1-6 - 15 TRBD1 TRBV7-3 TGTGCCAGCAGCACGACAGGGGGCAATAATTCACCCCTCCACTTT CASSTTGGNNSPLHF
TRBJ1-1 few 13 - TRBV30 TGTGCCTGGAGTGTATCGGGCCGGACTGAAGCTTTCTTT CAWSVSGRTEAFF
TRBJ2-7 once 13 TRBD2 TRBV30 TGTGCCTGGAGTGGAAAAGCGGGGGGCCCGCAGTACTTC CAWSGKAGGPQYF
TRBJ1-6 - 14 - TRBV27 TGTGCCAGCAGCCCCCAGGGTTTGAATTCACCCCTCCACTTT CASSPQGLNSPLHF
TRBJ1-4 - 15 - TRBV7-6 TGTGCCAGCAGCCGAATGGGGCGCACTAATGAAAAACTGTTTTTT CASSRMGRTNEKLFF
TRBJ1-5 few 12 - TRBV2 TGTGCCAGCAGTGAATCAGGACAGCCCCAGCATTTT CASSESGQPQHF
TRBJ2-2 - 17 - TRBV4-2 TGTGCCAGCAGCCAAGGAGGAGTAGGGGGAGGTCACGGGGAGCTGTTTTTT CASSQGGVGGGHGELFF
TRBJ1-4 - 12 - TRBV30 TGTGCCTGGAGCGCGACTAATGAAAAACTGTTTTTT CAWSATNEKLFF
TRBJ2-7 - 14 TRBD1 TRBV7-2 TGTGCCAGCAGCCCCGACAGGGGCTACTACGAGCAGTACTTC CASSPDRGYYEQYF
TRBJ2-2 - 15 - TRBV7-2 TGTGCCAGCAGCTTAGCGGGGGGGCCCACCGGGGAGCTGTTTTTT CASSLAGGPTGELFF
TRBJ2-5 - 13 TRBD1 TRBV6-5 TGTGCCAGCATAGGGACAGGTGTAGAGACCCAGTACTTC CASIGTGVETQYF
TRBJ2-1 few 11 - TRBV5-5 TGTGCCAGCAGCTCCTCCCGAAGCGAGTTCTTC CASSSSRSEFF
TRBJ2-2 - 14 - TRBV30 TGTGCCTGGAGTGTAATACTCCACACCGGGGAGCTGTTTTTT CAWSVILHTGELFF